The sequence of this T cell receptor beta chain was determined in a study of human T cells and chemical hapten exposure. The V gene's germline CDR1 is MNHNY and CDR2 SVGAGI (reference sequence). Between the trimmed V and J ends, which lost 6 bases and 2 bases, there was a span of 5 bases. This CDR3 region has 11 residues. Using its own MiXCR run on the RACE reads, TCRdb lists one record per CDR3 protein. The repertoire includes around 360,000 distinct CDR3 sequences, more than 5% of them detected once, and more than 5.5% sits in the top ten. Indicated time point: patch test 2, 6 weeks after DPC sensitization. Documented treatment: therapeutic diphenylcyclopropenone sensitization with weekly scalp DPC.

The origin of this receptor is a woman in her late teens or twenties with alopecia areata. Some clones in this sample may be carry-over from other donors' samples. This chain joins TRBV6-6 and TRBJ2-7, with D perhaps TRBD1 (5 bases). The sample here was whole blood, taken in connection with sensitization to the hapten diphenylcyclopropenone (DPC). The CDR3 DNA sequence: TGTGCCAGCAGGACAGCCTACGAGCAGTACTTC. This encodes CASRTAYEQYF.